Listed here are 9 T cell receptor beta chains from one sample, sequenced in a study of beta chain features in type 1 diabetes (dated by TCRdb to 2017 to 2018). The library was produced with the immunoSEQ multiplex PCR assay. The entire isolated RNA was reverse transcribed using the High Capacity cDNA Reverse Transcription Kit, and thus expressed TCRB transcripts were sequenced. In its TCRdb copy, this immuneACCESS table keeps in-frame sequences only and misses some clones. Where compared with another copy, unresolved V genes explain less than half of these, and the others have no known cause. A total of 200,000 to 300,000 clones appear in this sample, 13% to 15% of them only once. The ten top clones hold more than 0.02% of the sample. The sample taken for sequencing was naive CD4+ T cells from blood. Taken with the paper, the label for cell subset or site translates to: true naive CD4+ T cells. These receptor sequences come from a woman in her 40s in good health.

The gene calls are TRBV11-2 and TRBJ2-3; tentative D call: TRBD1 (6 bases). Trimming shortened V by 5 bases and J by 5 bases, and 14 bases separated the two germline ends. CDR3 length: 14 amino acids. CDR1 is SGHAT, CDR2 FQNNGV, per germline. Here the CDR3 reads CASSPRQAGDTQYF. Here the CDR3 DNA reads TGTGCCAGCAGCCCAAGACAGGCAGGAGATACGCAGTATTTT.

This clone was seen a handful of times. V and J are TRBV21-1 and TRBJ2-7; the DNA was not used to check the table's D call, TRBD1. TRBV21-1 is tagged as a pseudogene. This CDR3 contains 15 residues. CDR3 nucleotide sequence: TGTGCCAGCAGCGATCGGACAGGGATGACCTACGAGCAGTACTTC. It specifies CASSDRTGMTYEQYF.

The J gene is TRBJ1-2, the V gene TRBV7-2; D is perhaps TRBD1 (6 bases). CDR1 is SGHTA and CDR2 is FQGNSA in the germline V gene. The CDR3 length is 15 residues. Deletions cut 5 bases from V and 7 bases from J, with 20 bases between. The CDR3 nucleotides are TGTGCCAGCAGCCTGGGCGGGGGGCTGTTGCGTGGCTACACCTTC. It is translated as CASSLGGGLLRGYTF.

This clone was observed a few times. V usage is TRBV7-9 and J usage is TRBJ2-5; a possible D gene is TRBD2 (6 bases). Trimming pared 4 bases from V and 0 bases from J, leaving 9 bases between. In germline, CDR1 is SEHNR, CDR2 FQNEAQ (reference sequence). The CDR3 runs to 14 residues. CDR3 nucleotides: TGTGCCAGCAGCTCTCGGGGGTACCAAGAGACCCAGTACTTC. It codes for CASSSRGYQETQYF.

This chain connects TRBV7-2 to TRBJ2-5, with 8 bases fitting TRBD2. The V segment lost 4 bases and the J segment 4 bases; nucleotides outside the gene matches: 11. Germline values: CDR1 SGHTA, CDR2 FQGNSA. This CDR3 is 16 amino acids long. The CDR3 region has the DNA TGTGCCAGCAGCTCCCAGGGCGCGGGGGGCGGAGAGACCCAGTACTTC. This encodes CASSSQGAGGGETQYF. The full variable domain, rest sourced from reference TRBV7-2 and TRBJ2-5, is GAGVSQSPSNKVTEKGKDVELRCDPISGHTALYWYRQSLGQGLEFLIYFQGNSAPDKSGLPSDRFSAERTGGSVSTLTIQRTQQEDSAVYLCASSSQGAGGGETQYFGPGTRLLVL.

The CDR3, as DNA: TGTGCCAGCTCATCGACAGGGGAGGGCAATCAGCCCCAGCATTTT. Protein: CASSSTGEGNQPQHF. The J gene is TRBJ1-5, the V gene TRBV18; 8 nucleotides agree with TRBD1. The J segment lost 2 bases and the V segment lost 5 bases, leaving 5 bases of the junction unmatched. The CDR3 covers 15 residues. Germline V lookup: CDR1 KGHSH, CDR2 LQKENI.

CDR3 amino acids: CASRGGSYEQYF. The DNA of the CDR3 is TGTGCCAGCAGGGGGGGCTCCTACGAGCAGTACTTC. The chain has TRBV13 and TRBJ2-7; D may be TRBD2 (6 bases). CDR3 length: 12 amino acids. The germline V gene encodes CDR1 PRHDT and CDR2 FYEKMQ (reference sequence). V was shortened by 6 bases and J by 0 bases, with 6 bases between the two germline ends.

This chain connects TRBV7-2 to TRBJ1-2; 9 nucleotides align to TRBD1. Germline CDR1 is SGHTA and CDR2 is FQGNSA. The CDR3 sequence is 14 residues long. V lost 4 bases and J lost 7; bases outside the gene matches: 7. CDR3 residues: CASSSGQGTSGYTF. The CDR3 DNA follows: TGTGCCAGCAGCTCGGGACAGGGTACGAGTGGCTACACCTTC. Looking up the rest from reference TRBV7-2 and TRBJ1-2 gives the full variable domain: GAGVSQSPSNKVTEKGKDVELRCDPISGHTALYWYRQSLGQGLEFLIYFQGNSAPDKSGLPSDRFSAERTGGSVSTLTIQRTQQEDSAVYLCASSSGQGTSGYTFGSGTRLTVV.

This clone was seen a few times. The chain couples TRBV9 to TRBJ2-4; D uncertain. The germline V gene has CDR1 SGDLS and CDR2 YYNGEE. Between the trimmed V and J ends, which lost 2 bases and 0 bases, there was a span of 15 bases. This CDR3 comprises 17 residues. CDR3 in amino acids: CASSVPPVNLAKNIQYF. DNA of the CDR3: TGTGCCAGCAGCGTCCCTCCGGTTAACCTAGCCAAAAACATTCAGTACTTC.